This TCR beta chain is drawn from a study of blood T cell repertoires in COVID-19. Study-level background: Acute and convalescent COVID-19 samples came from the United States, Italy and Spain. PBMCs, B-cell-depleted T cells, or T cells provided the cDNA or gDNA that made up the material.

The germline gives CDR1 MNHEY, CDR2 SVGAGI. V lost 6 bases to trimming and J lost 5 bases, with 17 bases between them. The CDR3 has 14 residues. Authors' analysis steps: Amplified reference gene primers provided the basis for estimating nucleated cell counts. Data came from immunoSEQ multiplex PCR; TCRdb stores just in-frame clones and leaves some out. That table furnishes V, J and clone size, whereas the DNA furnished D and trimming. The table has 65,000 to 85,000 clones, more than 75% seen once. This clone was detected only a few times. Input material: peripheral blood. The sequence derives from a woman aged 18-29 years with acute or convalescent COVID-19. The V call is TRBV6-5, the J call TRBJ2-7; D is perhaps TRBD1 (6 bases). DNA of the CDR3: TGTGCCAGCAGATTAGAACAGGGTATCCACGAGCAGTACTTC. Its translation: CASRLEQGIHEQYF.